This passage covers 18 T cell receptor beta chains from one sample sequenced in a study of control samples from healthy donors and cancer patients. TCRdb keeps only in-frame clones here, not all; method: immunoSEQ multiplex PCR. The table includes 120,000 or so clones, just over 90% detected once. The specimen was blood. These receptors all stem from a woman aged 18 to 35 in good health.

This sequence joins TRBV10-2 and TRBJ1-1; D is ambiguous. The CDR3 sequence is 13 residues long. Germline CDR1 and CDR2: WSHSY and SAAADI. V lost 2 bases and J 2 bases, leaving 6 bases between the germline ends. The CDR3 spells CASSEGINTEAFF. DNA for the CDR3: TGCGCCAGCAGTGAGGGGATAAACACTGAAGCTTTCTTT.

The V call is TRBV4-2, the J call TRBJ2-2; D gene unclear. Germline assignment: CDR1 LGHNA and CDR2 YNFKEQ. CDR3 length: 15 residues. The germline V and J ends were trimmed by 1 base and 5 bases, with 11 bases remaining between them. The CDR3, as DNA: TGTGCCAGCAGCCAAGGGAAGATGGTAACCGGGGAGCTGTTTTTT. Protein: CASSQGKMVTGELFF.

The gene calls are TRBV24-1 and TRBJ2-3; 10 nucleotides match TRBD1. Germline CDR1 and CDR2: KGHDR and SFDVKD. The CDR3 is made up of 17 amino acids. The V and J ends lost 0 bases and 5 bases, in that order; junction bases with no gene match: 7. CDR3 DNA: TGTGCCACCAGTGATTTGAAATCGGACAGGGGGATAGATACGCAGTATTTT. Its translation is CATSDLKSDRGIDTQYF.

This clone was seen many times. The rearrangement uses TRBV7-9 and TRBJ1-1; 7 bases align to TRBD1. The germline CDR1 and CDR2 sequences are SEHNR and FQNEAQ (reference sequence). CDR3 length equals 14 residues. Trimming took 5 bases from V and 1 from J; bases not matched to a gene: 4. The CDR3 coding sequence is TGTGCCAGCAGCACCCAGGGGGGGAACACTGAAGCTTTCTTT. Protein product: CASSTQGGNTEAFF.

The CDR3 reads CASSVGWSGANVLTF. DNA for the CDR3: TGTGCCAGCAGCGTCGGGTGGTCTGGGGCCAACGTCCTGACTTTC. The rearrangement joins TRBV9 to TRBJ2-6; unclear D gene. Germline V gives CDR1 SGDLS, CDR2 YYNGEE. V was shortened by 2 bases and J by 1 base, with 7 bases between the two germline ends. The CDR3 loop spans 15 amino acids.

V usage is TRBV6-5 and J usage is TRBJ1-4; D not resolved. The CDR3 has 15 residues. V lost 6 bases, J lost 8 bases, and 19 bases lay in between. Looked up from germline, CDR1 is MNHEY and CDR2 is SVGAGI. Here the CDR3 DNA reads TGTGCCAGCAGCCGGGCCAGAACGGGAAAAGAAAAACTGTTTTTT. This sequence encodes CASSRARTGKEKLFF.

This rearrangement joins TRBV7-2 to TRBJ2-7, with 7 bases matching TRBD2. CDR3 length: 16 residues. Losses at the gene ends were 4 bases for V and 2 bases for J; bases not matched to a gene: 11. Germline V CDR1 and CDR2: SGHTA, FQGNSA. The CDR3 region has the DNA TGTGCCAGCAGCTCCACCCCTAGCGGACCAACCTACGAGCAGTACTTC. Its protein is CASSSTPSGPTYEQYF.

The chain uses TRBV28 and TRBJ2-4; D uncertain. CDR3 length: 16 residues. From germline, CDR1 is MDHEN and CDR2 SYDVKM. Trimming shortened V by 4 bases and J by 0 bases, and 13 bases separated the two germline ends. CDR3 in DNA: TGTGCCAGCAGTTCCTACTGGGTGCTAGCCAAAAACATTCAGTACTTC. As protein: CASSSYWVLAKNIQYF.

The chain links TRBV19 to TRBJ2-2; either TRBD1 or TRBD2 may supply D (5 bases each). Germline values: CDR1 LNHDA, CDR2 SQIVND (reference sequence). This CDR3 has 15 residues. V was cut by 6 bases and J by 3 bases, with 14 bases left in between. CDR3 bases: TGTGCCAGTAGAACCCGGGACCGATACACCGGGGAGCTGTTTTTT. Translated, it gives CASRTRDRYTGELFF.

This clone was detected once. This rearrangement joins TRBV6-2 or TRBV6-3 to TRBJ2-1, with D tentatively TRBD2 (6 bases). Trimming took off 4 bases at V and 6 bases at J, with 10 bases between the two ends. Germline-derived CDR1 and CDR2 are MNHEY and SVGEGT. The CDR3 totals 13 residues. The CDR3 sequence: CASSSLASNEQFF. As DNA, the CDR3 is TGTGCCAGCAGTTCCCTAGCGAGCAATGAGCAGTTCTTC.

The chain links TRBV6-4 to TRBJ2-1; 16 positions agree with TRBD2. This CDR3 is built from 18 residues. V dropped 3 bases and J dropped 6; count of bases not matched to a gene: 8. Germline V CDR1 and CDR2: MRHNA, SNTAGT. The CDR3 reads CASSEQGTSGGDSNEQFF. In DNA, the CDR3 is TGTGCCAGCAGTGAACAAGGGACTAGCGGGGGGGATTCCAATGAGCAGTTCTTC.

Turning to this clone: Other DNA sequences within the sample encode an identical CDR3. The gene calls are TRBV24-1 and TRBJ2-6, with D possibly matching TRBD1 (7 bases). CDR3 length: 17 residues. Looked up from germline, CDR1 is KGHDR and CDR2 is SFDVKD. V was trimmed by 9 bases and J by 1 base, leaving 18 bases between them. CDR3: CATGGGGGRSGANVLTF. CDR3 nucleotides: TGTGCCACCGGTGGCGGAGGGGGCCGATCTGGGGCCAACGTCCTGACTTTC.

The chain couples TRBV30 to TRBJ1-3; perhaps TRBD1 as D (6 bases). Germline loops: CDR1 GTSNPN, CDR2 SVGIG (reference sequence). The germline V and J ends were trimmed by 1 base and 4 bases, with 17 bases remaining between them. This CDR3 has 16 residues. DNA for the CDR3: TGTGCCTGGAGTGGCTACGGACAGACCGCGGGAAACACCATATATTTT. Its translation: CAWSGYGQTAGNTIYF.

The chain employs TRBV23-1 and TRBJ2-7; 11 bases line up with TRBD2. TRBV23-1 carries the ORF label, with uncertain function. The V and J ends lost 1 base and 1 base, in that order; junction bases with no gene match: 9. The CDR3 is made up of 18 amino acids. In DNA form, the CDR3 reads TGCGCCAGCAGTCAATGCCCCGGGACTAGCGGTACTTCCTACGAGCAGTACTTC. This encodes CASSQCPGTSGTSYEQYF.

This chain joins TRBV28 and TRBJ2-7, with TRBD1 identical over 9 bases. J lost 4 bases, V lost 5 bases, and 12 bases had no gene match. Germline-derived CDR1 and CDR2 are MDHEN and SYDVKM. This CDR3 comprises 16 residues. CDR3 loop: CASSEPGTGIPYEQYF. As DNA, the CDR3 is TGTGCCAGCAGTGAACCCGGGACAGGGATCCCTTACGAGCAGTACTTC. The entire variable domain, with the rest obtained from reference TRBV28 and TRBJ2-7, is as follows: DVKVTQSSRYLVKRTGEKVFLECVQDMDHENMFWYRQDPGLGLRLIYFSYDVKMKEKGDIPEGYSVSREKKERFSLILESASTNQTSMYLCASSEPGTGIPYEQYFGPGTRLTVT.

The gene calls are TRBV2 and TRBJ2-1; 12 bases fit TRBD2. Germline values: CDR1 SNHLY, CDR2 FYNNEI. The CDR3 has 15 residues. The ends lost 3 bases at V and 9 bases at J; junction bases unmatched: 6. In nucleotides, the CDR3 is TGTGCCAGCAGTGATCTAGCGGGGGGGCGAAGTGAGCAGTTCTTC. Translation: CASSDLAGGRSEQFF.

V and J are TRBV12-3 or TRBV12-4 and TRBJ2-5, with a weak D call TRBD2 (6 bases). There are 13 residues in the CDR3. V was shortened by 5 bases and J by 5 bases, with 12 bases between the two germline ends. CDR3 nucleotide sequence: TGTGCCAGCAGTCCGCGGGAATGGGAGACCCAGTACTTC. Encoded protein: CASSPREWETQYF.

The V call is TRBV6-2 or TRBV6-3, the J call TRBJ2-6, with D hard to call. The V end was cut by 5 bases, the J end by 3 bases, with 11 bases between. The CDR3 totals 15 residues. Germline-derived CDR1 and CDR2 are MNHEY and SVGEGT. CDR3 bases: TGTGCCAGCAGTGATTCAATAAGTGGGGCCAACGTCCTGACTTTC. Its protein is CASSDSISGANVLTF.